One sample yielded the 12 T cell receptor beta chains listed below, sequenced in a study of blood T cell repertoires in COVID-19. Produced via immunoSEQ multiplex PCR; TCRdb's table is partial and in-frame only. The sample consists of about 110,000 clones, around 84% of them appearing once. The sample comprised peripheral blood. All receptors come from a man aged 35-49 years with acute or convalescent COVID-19.

The rearrangement joins TRBV4-3 to TRBJ2-5; 15 nucleotides line up with TRBD2. CDR1 and CDR2 (germline): LGHNA, YSLEER. CDR3 length equals 16 residues. Unmatched junction bases numbered 1, after V lost 3 bases and J lost 2 bases. The CDR3 DNA reads TGCGCCAGCAGCCAGGGACTAGCGGGGGGACAAGAGACCCAGTACTTC. Translation: CASSQGLAGGQETQYF.

The gene calls are TRBV28 and TRBJ1-6; a weak D match, TRBD1 (6 bases). Germline values: CDR1 MDHEN, CDR2 SYDVKM. The CDR3 runs 15 residues. V was cut by 0 bases and J by 10 bases, with 13 bases left in between. The CDR3 nucleotides read TGTGCCAGCAGTTTATGGAGGGGGGGGCCCTCACCCCTCCACTTT. This translates into CASSLWRGGPSPLHF.

The V call is TRBV3-1 (or the pseudogene TRBV3-2), the J call TRBJ2-5; TRBD1 is a possible D gene (5 bases). There are 17 residues in the CDR3. V lost 0 bases, J lost 4 bases, and 18 bases lay in between. The germline CDR1 and CDR2 sequences are LGHDT and YNNKEL (reference sequence). The CDR3 DNA follows: TGTGCCAGCAGCCAAGATCCCGGCGGCAGGGCTGGAGAGACCCAGTACTTC. This encodes CASSQDPGGRAGETQYF.

V is TRBV9 and J is TRBJ2-5, with 10 nucleotides matching TRBD2. This CDR3 comprises 15 residues. V gave up 3 bases and J gave up 5 bases; unmatched junction bases: 7. Germline V gene sequence: CDR1 SGDLS, CDR2 YYNGEE. The CDR3 reads CASSDQRGGGETQYF. The CDR3, as DNA: TGTGCCAGCAGCGACCAGCGGGGGGGCGGGGAGACCCAGTACTTC.

This chain connects TRBV27 to TRBJ2-1; D is possibly TRBD2 (6 bases). The V gene lost 3 bases and the J gene lost 5 bases, with 11 bases spanning the gap. Germline V lookup: CDR1 MNHEY, CDR2 SMNVEV (reference sequence). This CDR3 is built from 14 residues. CDR3 amino acids: CASSFWGLNNEQFF. The CDR3 DNA is TGTGCCAGCAGTTTTTGGGGACTCAACAATGAGCAGTTCTTC.

The V gene is TRBV25-1, the J gene TRBJ2-7, with 7 positions matching TRBD1. From germline, CDR1 is MGHDK and CDR2 SYGVNS. This CDR3 is built from 15 residues. V shed 6 bases and J 0 bases; nucleotides not matched to a gene: 8. The CDR3 reads CASRKGDRSSYEQYF. The CDR3 DNA is TGTGCCAGCAGGAAGGGGGACAGAAGCTCCTACGAGCAGTACTTC.

The chain is built from TRBV13 and TRBJ2-5; 12 positions match TRBD2. The CDR3 is 15 amino acids. Trimming took 5 bases from V and 5 from J; bases not matched to a gene: 6. In germline, CDR1 is PRHDT, CDR2 FYEKMQ (reference sequence). For the CDR3, the DNA is TGTGCCAGCAGCGCTAGCGGGGGGGCCCGGGAGACCCAGTACTTC. This encodes CASSASGGARETQYF.

The chain carries TRBV6-5 and TRBJ1-2; 7 bases align to TRBD1. CDR3 size: 15 residues. CDR1 and CDR2 from the germline V gene are MNHEY and SVGAGI. The trim removed 5 bases at V and 2 bases at J, leaving 8 bases unmatched. The CDR3, as DNA: TGTGCCAGCAGTAAAAGGTCGACAGGGAACTATGGCTACACCTTC. This translates into CASSKRSTGNYGYTF.

This clone was seen at least ten times. The V and J genes are TRBV4-2 and TRBJ2-7; 10 nucleotides agree with TRBD2. V dropped 2 bases and J dropped 2; count of bases not matched to a gene: 3. The CDR3 is 15 residues long. The germline V gene encodes CDR1 LGHNA and CDR2 YNFKEQ. The CDR3 loop is CASSQTSGATYEQYF. The CDR3, as DNA: TGTGCCAGCAGCCAAACTAGCGGGGCAACCTACGAGCAGTACTTC.

This chain connects TRBV6-5 to TRBJ1-2, with a weak D call TRBD1 (6 bases). Trimming removed 2 bases at V and 2 bases at J, with 12 bases between. The CDR3 is made up of 15 amino acids. Germline V gene sequence: CDR1 MNHEY, CDR2 SVGAGI. The CDR3 loop is CASSYDDGTNYGYTF. The DNA for the CDR3 is TGTGCCAGCAGTTACGACGACGGGACAAACTATGGCTACACCTTC.

This clone came up once. The CDR3 sequence: CASRPARTGELFF. Here the CDR3 DNA reads TGTGCCAGCAGACCCGCGAGGACCGGGGAGCTGTTTTTT. This sequence joins TRBV6-5 and TRBJ2-2; D not certain. V lost 6 bases, J lost 5 bases, and 10 bases lay in between. Germline CDR1 reads MNHEY; CDR2 reads SVGAGI. The CDR3 contains 13 residues.

The chain links TRBV3-1 (or the pseudogene TRBV3-2) to TRBJ2-1; D possibly corresponds to TRBD1 (5 bases). The CDR3 is 15 residues long. The germline CDR1 and CDR2 sequences are LGHDT and YNNKEL (reference sequence). V lost 1 base and J lost 2, with 9 bases in between. DNA for the CDR3: TGTGCCAGCAGCCAAGCTCTAGGGGCCTACAATGAGCAGTTCTTC. It specifies CASSQALGAYNEQFF.